These 18 T cell receptor beta chains were all obtained from the same sample, sequenced in a study of cytomegalovirus exposure and HLA in healthy donors. In the PCR, 60 Vbeta and 13 Jbeta primers were used. This table comes from immunoSEQ multiplex PCR, and its TCRdb copy is limited to in-frame clones, with some not included. This listing includes tens of thousands of clones. The sequenced sample was PBMCs. These receptors were collected from a man in his fifties or sixties in good health and CMV-seropositive.

V usage is TRBV6-5 and J usage is TRBJ1-2; D is possibly TRBD1 (6 bases). Germline assignment: CDR1 MNHEY and CDR2 SVGAGI. The CDR3 length is 14 residues. V shed 2 bases and J shed 1 base, with 8 bases lying between them. CDR3: CASSYRQDNYGYTF. Here the CDR3 DNA reads TGTGCCAGCAGTTACCGACAGGATAACTATGGCTACACCTTC.

The chain links TRBV5-4 to TRBJ2-3, with 9 bases lining up with TRBD2. The CDR3 totals 16 residues. With V trimmed by 2 bases and J by 2 bases, 6 bases remained unmatched. Germline lookup yields CDR1 SGHNT and CDR2 YYREEE (reference sequence). CDR3 bases: TGTGCCAGCAGCTTCCGACTAGCGGAGGTCACAGATACGCAGTATTTT. As protein: CASSFRLAEVTDTQYF.

The V gene is TRBV30, the J gene TRBJ1-2; D gene unclear. Trimming pared 3 bases from V and 4 bases from J, leaving 6 bases between. This CDR3 is 11 amino acids long. Germline V gene lookup returns CDR1 GTSNPN and CDR2 SVGIG (reference sequence). In DNA form, the CDR3 reads TGTGCCTGGAGGGCCACCTATGGCTACACCTTC. Amino acids: CAWRATYGYTF.

The genes are TRBV29-1 and TRBJ1-3; a possible D gene is TRBD1 (6 bases). The germline V gene has CDR1 SQVTM and CDR2 ANQGSEA. The CDR3 spans 13 residues. Trimming pared 6 bases from V and 0 bases from J, leaving 9 bases between. The chain's CDR3 is CSVWTDSGNTIYF. The DNA of the CDR3 is TGCAGCGTCTGGACAGACTCTGGAAACACCATATATTTT.

The chain combines TRBV18 with TRBJ1-6; 11 positions match TRBD1. V gave up 1 base and J gave up 4 bases; unmatched junction bases: 6. The CDR3 totals 18 residues. Per germline, CDR1 KGHSH and CDR2 LQKENI. CDR3 residues: CASSPRGQGVQYNSPLHF. The CDR3 DNA reads as TGTGCCAGCTCACCACGGGGACAGGGGGTTCAATATAATTCACCCCTCCACTTT.

The chain is built from TRBV5-1 and TRBJ1-1; no definite D call. Trimming removed 0 bases from V and 1 base from J, with 7 bases in between. The CDR3 runs to 14 residues. Germline CDR1 reads SGHRS; CDR2 reads YFSETQ. The DNA of the CDR3 is TGCGCCAGCAGCTTGGTTCCAGAGAACACTGAAGCTTTCTTT. Translating it yields CASSLVPENTEAFF. Full variable domain (outside the CDR3, taken from reference TRBV5-1 and TRBJ1-1): KAGVTQTPRYLIKTRGQQVTLSCSPISGHRSVSWYQQTPGQGLQFLFEYFSETQRNKGNFPGRFSGRQFSNSRSEMNVSTLELGDSALYLCASSLVPENTEAFFGQGTRLTVV.

The gene calls are TRBV10-3 and TRBJ2-7; D is perhaps TRBD1 (6 bases). Trimming cost V 5 bases and J 2 bases, with 16 bases left between them. The CDR3 runs 15 residues. CDR1 and CDR2 from the germline V gene are ENHRY and SYGVKD. DNA of the CDR3: TGTGCCATCAGTCCGCCGACAGGTTCGACCTACGAGCAGTACTTC. Residues: CAISPPTGSTYEQYF.

The V call is TRBV9, the J call TRBJ1-1; D not resolved. V was cut by 3 bases and J by 0 bases, with 15 bases left in between. Germline values: CDR1 SGDLS, CDR2 YYNGEE. This CDR3 is built from 16 residues. CDR3 DNA sequence: TGTGCCAGCAGCGGTGTAAGAGGCGCGTTGAACACTGAAGCTTTCTTT. This gives the protein CASSGVRGALNTEAFF.

The chain links TRBV27 to TRBJ1-1; tentative D call: TRBD1 (5 bases). Germline CDR1 MNHEY, CDR2 SMNVEV (reference sequence). CDR3 size: 14 residues. Trimming cost V 2 bases and J 4 bases, with 11 bases left between them. In DNA, the CDR3 is TGTGCCAGCAGTTTAAAGGGAAGGGGCACTGAAGCTTTCTTT. Translating gives CASSLKGRGTEAFF.

The genes are TRBV4-1 and TRBJ1-4; maybe TRBD1 (6 bases). In germline, CDR1 is MGHRA, CDR2 YSYEKL. The CDR3 loop spans 16 amino acids. V lost 1 base and J 8 bases, leaving 17 bases between the germline ends. The CDR3 loop is CASSQVHLRDKEKLFF. CDR3 nucleotides: TGCGCCAGCAGCCAAGTTCATCTCCGGGACAAGGAAAAACTGTTTTTT.

This chain links TRBV6-1 with TRBJ2-7, with TRBD1 matching over 10 bases. Germline CDR1 reads MNHNS; CDR2 reads SASEGT. This CDR3 has 14 residues. Germline trimming cut 2 bases from V and 7 bases from J; bases unmatched to any gene: 5. CDR3 in amino acids: CASSELGQGLEQYV. The CDR3 bases are TGTGCCAGCAGTGAACTGGGACAGGGGTTAGAGCAGTACGTC.

The chain is built from TRBV5-1 and TRBJ2-7, with D maybe TRBD2 (7 bases). Per germline, CDR1 SGHRS and CDR2 YFSETQ. Between the trimmed V and J ends, which lost 1 base and 3 bases, there was a span of 17 bases. The length of the CDR3 is 16 residues. CDR3 nucleotide sequence: TGCGCCAGCAGCTTGTTTGGGGGGGCAAAGGGCTACGAGCAGTACGTC. Translating it yields CASSLFGGAKGYEQYV.

The chain uses TRBV10-3 and TRBJ1-4; D perhaps matches TRBD1 (5 bases). Germline lookup yields CDR1 ENHRY and CDR2 SYGVKD. Trimming removed 10 bases at V and 0 bases at J, with 12 bases between. The CDR3 spans 14 residues. CDR3 residues: CATNAGSTNEKLFF. The CDR3 DNA sequence: TGTGCCACCAATGCAGGGTCAACTAATGAAAAACTGTTTTTT.

The chain links TRBV28 to TRBJ1-1, with 8 positions matching TRBD1. V was pared by 5 bases and J by 4 bases, with 9 bases of the junction left unmatched. Germline CDR1 reads MDHEN; CDR2 reads SYDVKM. This CDR3 has 15 residues. CDR3 loop: CASSTGGGGGTEAFF. CDR3 DNA: TGTGCCAGCAGTACAGGGGGAGGGGGTGGCACTGAAGCTTTCTTT.

The chain couples TRBV4-3 to TRBJ1-1, with D hard to call. This CDR3 comprises 15 residues. Germline V gene lookup returns CDR1 LGHNA and CDR2 YSLEER. The ends were cut back, 0 bases at V and 4 bases at J, with 12 bases in the middle. Written as DNA, the CDR3 is TGCGCCAGCAGCCAAGAGGTGGCCGGGATCACTGAAGCTTTCTTT. Amino acids: CASSQEVAGITEAFF.

The rearrangement uses TRBV6-5 and TRBJ1-1; 7 bases agree with TRBD1. Germline CDR1 MNHEY, CDR2 SVGAGI. This CDR3 spans 15 amino acids. J was trimmed by 10 bases and V by 6 bases; bases with no gene match: 17. The CDR3 sequence: CASSSSGQAGRRAFF. DNA for the CDR3: TGTGCCAGCAGCTCTTCCGGACAGGCGGGCCGAAGAGCTTTCTTT.

V is TRBV10-2 and J is TRBJ1-2, with D possibly TRBD1 on 5 matching bases. The germline V gene encodes CDR1 WSHSY and CDR2 SAAADI. V lost 6 bases, J lost 5 bases, and 13 bases lay in between. The CDR3 is 13 residues long. The CDR3 here is CASSSGELYGYTF. In DNA form, the CDR3 reads TGCGCCAGCAGCTCGGGGGAACTTTATGGCTACACCTTC.

The chain recombines TRBV7-2 with TRBJ2-7; possibly TRBD1 for D (5 bases). The CDR3 spans 13 residues. Germline V gene lookup returns CDR1 SGHTA and CDR2 FQGNSA. Trimming pared 2 bases from V and 3 bases from J, leaving 8 bases between. CDR3 region: CASSLSGLYEQYF. CDR3 DNA sequence: TGTGCCAGCAGCTTATCAGGGCTCTACGAGCAGTACTTC.